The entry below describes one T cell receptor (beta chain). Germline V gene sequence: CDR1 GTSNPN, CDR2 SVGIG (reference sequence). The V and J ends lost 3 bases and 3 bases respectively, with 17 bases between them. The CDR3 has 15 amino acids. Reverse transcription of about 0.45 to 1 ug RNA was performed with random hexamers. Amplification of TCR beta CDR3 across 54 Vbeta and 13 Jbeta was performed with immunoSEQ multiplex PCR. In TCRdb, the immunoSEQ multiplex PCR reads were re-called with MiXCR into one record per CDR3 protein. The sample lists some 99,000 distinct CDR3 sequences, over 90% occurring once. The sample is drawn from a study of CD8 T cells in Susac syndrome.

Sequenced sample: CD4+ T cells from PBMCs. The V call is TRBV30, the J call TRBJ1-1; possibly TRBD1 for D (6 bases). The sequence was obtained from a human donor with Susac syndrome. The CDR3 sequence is CAWSRWGGGDTEAFF. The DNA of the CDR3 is TGTGCCTGGAGCCGATGGGGGGGCGGGGACACTGAAGCTTTCTTT.